The 26 T cell receptor beta chains given below trace back to one sample, sequenced in a study of blood T cell repertoires in COVID-19. The data were produced by immunoSEQ multiplex PCR, yet TCRdb's version contains in-frame clones alone and is incomplete. In the table there are hundreds of thousands of clones, more than 80% of which are singletons. Sequenced sample: PBMCs or T cells enriched from blood (not recorded which). These receptors all stem from a woman aged 18-29 years who had recovered from COVID-19.

This clone was recorded many times. The genes are TRBV27 and TRBJ2-5, with 10 bases aligning to TRBD2. Germline loops: CDR1 MNHEY, CDR2 SMNVEV (reference sequence). V trimming: 7 bases; J trimming: 2 bases; junction bases outside the gene matches: 7. CDR3 length: 15 amino acids. The CDR3 loop reads CASTSSGGRQETQYF. CDR3 nucleotide sequence: TGTGCCAGCACCTCTAGCGGGGGACGTCAAGAGACCCAGTACTTC.

The chain is built from TRBV7-9 and TRBJ2-2, with 13 nucleotides matching TRBD2. Germline lookup yields CDR1 SEHNR and CDR2 FQNEAQ (reference sequence). Unmatched junction bases numbered 3, after V lost 5 bases and J lost 3 bases. The CDR3 is made up of 16 amino acids. CDR3 loop: CASSRTSGGHTGELFF. In DNA form, the CDR3 reads TGTGCCAGCAGCAGGACTAGCGGGGGCCACACCGGGGAGCTGTTTTTT.

This clone was seen once. The V and J genes are TRBV6-5 and TRBJ1-6; maybe TRBD1 (5 bases). V shed 7 bases and J shed 6 bases, with 16 bases lying between them. From germline, CDR1 is MNHEY and CDR2 SVGAGI. This CDR3 comprises 15 residues. The CDR3 DNA reads as TGTGCCAGCACCTTGACAGACCCTCTTAATTCACCCCTCCACTTT. Translated: CASTLTDPLNSPLHF.

The chain has TRBV27 and TRBJ2-1, with TRBD1 matching over 7 bases. CDR1 is MNHEY and CDR2 is SMNVEV in the germline V gene (reference sequence). Germline trimming cut 5 bases from V and 7 bases from J; bases unmatched to any gene: 8. The CDR3 is 14 amino acids. The CDR3 region has the DNA TGTGCCAGCAGTCCGAGGGACAGCGGTAATGAGCAGTTCTTC. This encodes CASSPRDSGNEQFF.

This chain uses TRBV5-1 with TRBJ1-1; D might be TRBD1 (5 bases). The germline CDR1 and CDR2 sequences are SGHRS and YFSETQ. V was trimmed by 1 base and J by 1 base, leaving 11 bases between them. This CDR3 spans 15 amino acids. The CDR3, as DNA: TGCGCCAGCAGCTTGTCCTCAGGGTCGAACACTGAAGCTTTCTTT. Translating it yields CASSLSSGSNTEAFF.

The CDR3 region is CAIGQGATTEAFF. CDR3 DNA sequence: TGTGCCATAGGCCAGGGGGCTACAACTGAAGCTTTCTTT. The rearrangement uses TRBV10-3 and TRBJ1-1, with 8 positions matching TRBD1. The V segment lost 9 bases and the J segment 5 bases; nucleotides outside the gene matches: 8. This CDR3 is built from 13 residues. In germline, CDR1 is ENHRY, CDR2 SYGVKD.

The V call is TRBV4-2, the J call TRBJ1-6; 8 bases fit TRBD1. The CDR3 loop spans 16 amino acids. The V and J ends lost 5 bases and 10 bases, in that order; junction bases with no gene match: 13. The germline V gene encodes CDR1 LGHNA and CDR2 YNFKEQ. CDR3 sequence reads: CASSATSGTGQSPLHF. The CDR3, as DNA: TGTGCCAGCAGCGCAACCTCCGGGACAGGCCAATCACCCCTCCACTTT.

The chain recombines TRBV27 with TRBJ1-4, with 7 nucleotides matching TRBD1. J gave up 8 bases and V 6 bases, and 3 bases lay outside the gene matches. The CDR3 consists of 12 residues. The V gene's germline CDR1 is MNHEY and CDR2 SMNVEV (reference sequence). CDR3 DNA sequence: TGTGCCAGCAGGACAGGGTGGGAAAAACTGTTTTTT. Its translation is CASRTGWEKLFF.

The V call is TRBV10-2, the J call TRBJ2-3; 9 bases agree with TRBD1. Trimming took 8 bases from V and 0 from J; bases not matched to a gene: 6. CDR1 is WSHSY, CDR2 SAAADI, per germline. The CDR3 loop spans 15 amino acids. CDR3 region: CASESDRGSTDTQYF. In DNA form, the CDR3 reads TGCGCCAGCGAATCGGACAGGGGAAGCACAGATACGCAGTATTTT.

This chain joins TRBV27 and TRBJ1-1; no definite D call. CDR3 size: 13 residues. V lost 3 bases to trimming and J lost 1 base, with 6 bases between them. Germline V CDR1 and CDR2: MNHEY, SMNVEV (reference sequence). CDR3 sequence: CASSLGWNTEAFF. CDR3 coding DNA: TGTGCCAGCAGTTTGGGCTGGAACACTGAAGCTTTCTTT.

The chain couples TRBV4-1 to TRBJ2-1; D is ambiguous. This CDR3 region has 11 residues. Trimming took off 5 bases at V and 4 bases at J, with 3 bases between the two ends. In germline, CDR1 is MGHRA, CDR2 YSYEKL. This chain's CDR3 is CASSEYNEQFF. CDR3 in DNA: TGCGCCAGCAGCGAGTACAATGAGCAGTTCTTC.

The chain joins TRBV9 to TRBJ2-3; D possibly corresponds to TRBD1 (6 bases). CDR3 size: 17 residues. The germline V and J ends were trimmed by 0 bases and 0 bases, with 14 bases remaining between them. The V gene's germline CDR1 is SGDLS and CDR2 YYNGEE. In DNA form, the CDR3 reads TGTGCCAGCAGCGTAGCTGGGGGCCACTTTAGCACAGATACGCAGTATTTT. Translated: CASSVAGGHFSTDTQYF.

V usage is TRBV27 and J usage is TRBJ1-5; D is ambiguous. CDR3 size: 15 residues. Germline V gene sequence: CDR1 MNHEY, CDR2 SMNVEV (reference sequence). V lost 5 bases and J 4 bases, leaving 15 bases between the germline ends. The CDR3 protein is CASSPQARGNQPQHF. The CDR3 DNA reads as TGTGCCAGCAGTCCGCAAGCCCGAGGGAATCAGCCCCAGCATTTT.

The chain combines TRBV18 with TRBJ1-5; a weak D match, TRBD1 (5 bases). This CDR3 spans 13 amino acids. Germline lookup yields CDR1 KGHSH and CDR2 LQKENI. Trimming pared 5 bases from V and 6 bases from J, leaving 11 bases between. The CDR3 protein is CASSEAGGQPQHF. Written as DNA, the CDR3 is TGTGCCAGCTCAGAGGCGGGGGGTCAGCCCCAGCATTTT.

This chain connects TRBV14 to TRBJ1-4; possibly TRBD1 for D (5 bases). The CDR3 spans 13 residues. Between the trimmed V and J ends, which lost 4 bases and 10 bases, there was a span of 13 bases. CDR1 SGHDN and CDR2 FVKESK come from the germline V gene. The CDR3 nucleotides are TGTGCCAGCAGCCCTCATCAGGGAGGAAAACTGTTTTTT. Protein product: CASSPHQGGKLFF.

This clone has only one observation. The CDR3 DNA reads TGTGCCAGCAGCGCGACAGGGTCAACCGGGGAGCTGTTTTTT. The encoded protein is CASSATGSTGELFF. The chain links TRBV5-4 to TRBJ2-2; TRBD1 agrees at 7 bases. The V segment lost 4 bases and the J segment 5 bases; nucleotides outside the gene matches: 5. Germline V CDR1 and CDR2: SGHNT, YYREEE (reference sequence). This CDR3 region has 14 residues.

The chain links TRBV5-1 to TRBJ2-3, with 7 nucleotides matching TRBD1. Germline CDR1 is SGHRS and CDR2 is YFSETQ. This CDR3 contains 14 residues. V lost 2 bases, J lost 4 bases, and 4 bases stayed unmatched. The CDR3 nucleotides read TGCGCCAGCAGCTTCCGACAGGGCGCAGATACGCAGTATTTT. Protein product: CASSFRQGADTQYF.

The chain uses TRBV6-5 and TRBJ1-3; D unclear. Germline CDR1 is MNHEY and CDR2 is SVGAGI. V was pared by 0 bases and J by 0 bases, with 9 bases between. The CDR3 is 16 amino acids. CDR3 sequence: CASSYSWANSGNTIYF. The CDR3 region has the DNA TGTGCCAGCAGTTACTCGTGGGCAAACTCTGGAAACACCATATATTTT.

V is TRBV7-6 and J is TRBJ1-6, with 9 nucleotides matching TRBD1. The V segment lost 2 bases and the J segment 10 bases; nucleotides outside the gene matches: 12. Per the germline V gene, CDR1 is SGHVS and CDR2 is FNYEAQ. The CDR3 is 17 amino acids. The DNA of the CDR3 is TGTGCCAGCAGCTTAACGACCCCGGGACAGGGTGGGTCACCCCTCCACTTT. Residues: CASSLTTPGQGGSPLHF.

This rearrangement joins TRBV19 to TRBJ2-3, with no clear D. With 4 bases removed from V and 4 bases from J, the gap between germline ends came to 6 bases. This CDR3 spans 12 amino acids. The V gene's germline CDR1 is LNHDA and CDR2 SQIVND (reference sequence). CDR3 region: CASSTQSDTQYF. CDR3 nucleotides: TGTGCCAGTAGTACCCAGTCAGATACGCAGTATTTT.

The chain combines TRBV2 with TRBJ1-3, with D tentatively TRBD1 (5 bases). CDR1 and CDR2 from the germline V gene are SNHLY and FYNNEI. The CDR3 loop spans 14 amino acids. The V end was cut by 6 bases, the J end by 0 bases, with 9 bases between. CDR3 region: CASSQGSSGNTIYF. CDR3 in DNA: TGTGCCAGCAGCCAGGGATCCTCTGGAAACACCATATATTTT.

The chain employs TRBV14 and TRBJ1-1; D uncertain. V gave up 4 bases and J gave up 1 base, with 7 bases separating them. The germline V gene encodes CDR1 SGHDN and CDR2 FVKESK. This CDR3 region has 13 residues. This chain's CDR3 is CASSLKRNTEAFF. The CDR3 region has the DNA TGTGCCAGCAGCCTTAAGAGGAACACTGAAGCTTTCTTT.

This clone was observed once. The gene calls are TRBV11-2 and TRBJ1-4; a weak D match, TRBD1 (6 bases). Trimming left V 2 bases short and J 12 bases short, with 13 bases between. The CDR3 consists of 13 residues. In germline, CDR1 is SGHAT, CDR2 FQNNGV. Here the CDR3 DNA reads TGTGCCAGCAGCTTAATAGGGGAGGGGGAACTGTTTTTT. It codes for CASSLIGEGELFF.

The V call is TRBV19, the J call TRBJ2-1, with 9 positions matching TRBD2. Trimming removed 6 bases from V and 5 bases from J; junction bases left unmatched: 8. The CDR3 extends over 15 amino acids. Germline-derived CDR1 and CDR2 are LNHDA and SQIVND (reference sequence). Written as DNA, the CDR3 is TGTGCCAGTAGGGAGCTAGCGGGGCGCGACAATGAGCAGTTCTTC. Translated: CASRELAGRDNEQFF.

This clone was counted only a few times. The chain employs TRBV12-3 or TRBV12-4 and TRBJ2-7; 7 nucleotides match TRBD2. V lost 6 bases and J lost 7; bases outside the gene matches: 9. The CDR3 totals 13 residues. The CDR3 loop reads CASSPLGGTEQYF. The CDR3, as DNA: TGTGCCAGCAGCCCTTTGGGGGGGACGGAGCAGTACTTC.

This rearrangement joins TRBV27 to TRBJ2-7; 8 bases align to TRBD1. The ends lost 2 bases at V and 3 bases at J; junction bases unmatched: 6. Germline CDR1 is MNHEY and CDR2 is SMNVEV (reference sequence). There are 15 residues in the CDR3. The CDR3 spells CASSLTDRASYEQYF. For the CDR3, the DNA is TGTGCCAGCAGTTTAACGGACAGGGCCAGCTACGAGCAGTACTTC.